This is a list of T cell receptor beta chains from one sample in a study of blood T cell repertoires in COVID-19. TCRdb's table, derived via immunoSEQ multiplex PCR, lists solely in-frame clones and lacks some. The data show approximately 130,000 clones, more than 70% seen once. Sequenced sample: peripheral blood. Receptors originate from a human donor in a cohort sampled during active COVID-19. CDR3s include the opening cysteine and the closing phenylalanine or tryptophan.

j_call,v_call,cdr3_aa
TRBJ1-1,TRBV19,CASSIHRGHHTEAFF
TRBJ2-1,TRBV9,CASSASTPSVEQFF
TRBJ2-2,TRBV5-1,CASSPEGTGAGELFF
TRBJ1-1,TRBV11-2,CASSLRGSTEAFF
TRBJ2-5,TRBV9,CASSVSGGQETQYF
TRBJ1-6,TRBV3-1/TRBV3-2,CASSRRAPPNYNSPLHF
TRBJ1-5,TRBV30,CAWSRQGSGNQPQHF
TRBJ1-4,TRBV2,CASSEEVQRTQKLFF
TRBJ2-3,TRBV27,CASSLFEDTDTQYF
TRBJ2-1,TRBV24-1,CATSGGGRDNEQFF
TRBJ1-1,TRBV30,CAWVPLGTVNTEAFF
TRBJ2-7,TRBV30,CAWSVDTSGSYEQYF
TRBJ2-1,TRBV19,CASSTGNSWRTNEQFF
TRBJ1-1,TRBV7-2,CASSPTGQLNTEAFF
TRBJ2-6,TRBV6-5,CASKGSGANVLTF
TRBJ2-1,TRBV27,CASSLFGTAAFSYNEQFF